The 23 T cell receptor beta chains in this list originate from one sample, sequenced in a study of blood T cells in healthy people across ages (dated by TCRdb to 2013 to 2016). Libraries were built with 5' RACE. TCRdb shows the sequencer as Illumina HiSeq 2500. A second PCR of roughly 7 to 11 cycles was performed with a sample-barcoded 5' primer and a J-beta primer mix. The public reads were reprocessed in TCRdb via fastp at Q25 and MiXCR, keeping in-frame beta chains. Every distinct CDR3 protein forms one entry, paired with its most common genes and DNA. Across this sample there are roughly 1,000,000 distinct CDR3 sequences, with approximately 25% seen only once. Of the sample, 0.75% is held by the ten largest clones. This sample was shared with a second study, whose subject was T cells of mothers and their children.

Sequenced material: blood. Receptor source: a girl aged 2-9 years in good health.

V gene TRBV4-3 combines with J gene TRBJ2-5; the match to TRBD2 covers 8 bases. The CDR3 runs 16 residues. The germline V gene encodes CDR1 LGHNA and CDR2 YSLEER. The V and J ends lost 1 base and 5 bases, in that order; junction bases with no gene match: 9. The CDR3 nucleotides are TGCGCCAGCAGCCAAGTATGGAGCGGGGGCCGGGAGACCCAGTACTTC. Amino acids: CASSQVWSGGRETQYF.

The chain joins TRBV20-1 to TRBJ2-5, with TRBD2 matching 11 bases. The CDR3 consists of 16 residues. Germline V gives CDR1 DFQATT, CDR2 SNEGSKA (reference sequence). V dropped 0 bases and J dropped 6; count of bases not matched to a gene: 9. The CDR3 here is CSARELTSGSPQTQYF. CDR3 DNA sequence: TGCAGTGCTAGAGAACTTACTAGCGGGAGCCCCCAGACCCAGTACTTC.

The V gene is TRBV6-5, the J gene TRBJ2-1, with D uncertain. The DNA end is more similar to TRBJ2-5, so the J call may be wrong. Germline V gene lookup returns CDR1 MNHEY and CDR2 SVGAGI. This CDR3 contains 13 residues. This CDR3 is CASTKGHSQTQYF. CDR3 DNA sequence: TGTGCCAGCACGAAAGGGCATTCGCAGACCCAGTACTTC.

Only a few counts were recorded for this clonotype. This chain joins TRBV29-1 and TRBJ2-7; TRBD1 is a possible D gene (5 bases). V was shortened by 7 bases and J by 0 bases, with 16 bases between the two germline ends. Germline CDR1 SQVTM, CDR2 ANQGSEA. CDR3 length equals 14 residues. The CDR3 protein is CSADKGDSSYEQYF. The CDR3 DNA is TGCAGCGCCGATAAGGGTGACAGCTCCTACGAGCAGTACTTC.

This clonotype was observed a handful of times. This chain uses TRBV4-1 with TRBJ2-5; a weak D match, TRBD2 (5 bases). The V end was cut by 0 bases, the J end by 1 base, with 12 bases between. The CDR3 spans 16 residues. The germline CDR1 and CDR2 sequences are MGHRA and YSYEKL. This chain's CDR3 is CASSQDGASGQETQYF. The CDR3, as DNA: TGCGCCAGCAGCCAAGACGGCGCGAGCGGCCAAGAGACCCAGTACTTC.

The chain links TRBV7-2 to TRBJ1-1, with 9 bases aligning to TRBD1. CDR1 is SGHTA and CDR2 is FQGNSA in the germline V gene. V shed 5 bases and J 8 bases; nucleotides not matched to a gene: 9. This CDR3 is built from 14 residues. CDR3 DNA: TGTGCCAGCAGCCTTGAGCCGGGACAGGGCGAAGCTTTCTTT. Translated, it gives CASSLEPGQGEAFF.

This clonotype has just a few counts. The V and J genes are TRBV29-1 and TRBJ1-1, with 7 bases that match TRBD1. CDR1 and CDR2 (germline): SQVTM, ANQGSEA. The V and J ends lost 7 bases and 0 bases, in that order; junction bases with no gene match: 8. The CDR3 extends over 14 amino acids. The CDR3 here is CSAKRTGVNTEAFF. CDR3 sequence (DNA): TGCAGCGCCAAGAGAACAGGGGTGAACACTGAAGCTTTCTTT.

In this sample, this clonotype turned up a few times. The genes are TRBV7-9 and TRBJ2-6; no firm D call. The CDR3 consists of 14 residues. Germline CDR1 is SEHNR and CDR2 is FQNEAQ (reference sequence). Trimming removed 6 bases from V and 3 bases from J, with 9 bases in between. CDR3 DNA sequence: TGTGCCAGCAGATTACCTATTGGGGCCAACGTCCTGACTTTC. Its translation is CASRLPIGANVLTF.

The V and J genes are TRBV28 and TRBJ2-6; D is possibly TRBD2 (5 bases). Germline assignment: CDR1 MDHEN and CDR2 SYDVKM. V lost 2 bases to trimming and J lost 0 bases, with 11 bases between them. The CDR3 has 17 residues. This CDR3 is CASSLGELFSGANVLTF. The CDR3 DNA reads TGTGCCAGCAGTTTAGGGGAGTTGTTCTCTGGGGCCAACGTCCTGACTTTC.

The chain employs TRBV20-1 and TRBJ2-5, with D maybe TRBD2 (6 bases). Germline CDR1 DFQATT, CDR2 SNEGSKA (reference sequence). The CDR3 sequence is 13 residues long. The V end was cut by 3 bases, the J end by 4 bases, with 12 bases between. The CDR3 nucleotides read TGCAGTGCTAGGGGGCAGGAGGGAGAGACCCAGTACTTC. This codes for CSARGQEGETQYF.

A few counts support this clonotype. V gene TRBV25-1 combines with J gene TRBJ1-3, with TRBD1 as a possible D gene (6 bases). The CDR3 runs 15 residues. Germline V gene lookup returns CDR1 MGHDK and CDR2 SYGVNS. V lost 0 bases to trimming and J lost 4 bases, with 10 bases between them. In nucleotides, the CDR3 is TGTGCCAGCAGTGAATATGGGGGGCCAGGAAACACCATATATTTT. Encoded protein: CASSEYGGPGNTIYF.

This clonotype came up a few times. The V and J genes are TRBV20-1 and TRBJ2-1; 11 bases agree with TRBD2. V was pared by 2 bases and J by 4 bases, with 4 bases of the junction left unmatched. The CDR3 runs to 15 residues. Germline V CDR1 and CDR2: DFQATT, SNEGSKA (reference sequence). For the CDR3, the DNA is TGCAGTGCTAGAAGGCTAGCGGGGGGTTACAATGAGCAGTTCTTC. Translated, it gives CSARRLAGGYNEQFF.

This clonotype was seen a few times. CDR3 in amino acids: CASSEWPYNEQFF. CDR3 nucleotides: TGTGCCAGCAGTGAGTGGCCATACAATGAGCAGTTCTTC. The chain has TRBV2 and TRBJ2-5; D is unresolved. The closer fit of TRBJ2-1 to the DNA end suggests the J call may be wrong. CDR1 and CDR2 (germline): SNHLY, FYNNEI. The CDR3 is made up of 13 amino acids.

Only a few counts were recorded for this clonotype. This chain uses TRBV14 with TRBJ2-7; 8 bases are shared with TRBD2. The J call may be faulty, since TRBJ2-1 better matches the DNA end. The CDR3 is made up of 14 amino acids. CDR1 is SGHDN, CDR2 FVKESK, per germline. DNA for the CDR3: TGTGCCAGCAGCCTCCGGAGCGGGACTAGTTTGCAGTTCTTC. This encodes CASSLRSGTSLQFF.

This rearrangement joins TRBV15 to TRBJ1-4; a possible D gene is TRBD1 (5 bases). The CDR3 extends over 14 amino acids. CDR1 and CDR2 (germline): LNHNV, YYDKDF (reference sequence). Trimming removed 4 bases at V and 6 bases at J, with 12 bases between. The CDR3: CATSTDGGDEKLFF. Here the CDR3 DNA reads TGTGCCACCAGCACTGACGGAGGGGATGAAAAACTGTTTTTT.

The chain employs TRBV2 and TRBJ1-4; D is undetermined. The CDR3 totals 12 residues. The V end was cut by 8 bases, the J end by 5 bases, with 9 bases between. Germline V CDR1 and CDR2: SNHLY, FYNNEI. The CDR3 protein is CASALGNEKLFF. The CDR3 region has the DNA TGTGCCAGCGCCTTGGGAAATGAAAAACTGTTTTTT.

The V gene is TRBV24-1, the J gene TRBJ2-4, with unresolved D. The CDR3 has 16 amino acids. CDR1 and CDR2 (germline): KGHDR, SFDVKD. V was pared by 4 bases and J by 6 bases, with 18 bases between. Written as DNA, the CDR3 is TGTGCCACCAGTGACCCCCGCCCAGGACGGATAAACATTCAGTACTTC. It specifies CATSDPRPGRINIQYF.

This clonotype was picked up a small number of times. CDR3 region: CASSRGEPRETQYF. For the CDR3, the DNA is TGTGCCAGCAGCCGCGGGGAGCCAAGGGAGACCCAGTACTTC. The chain couples TRBV7-9 to TRBJ2-7; D is perhaps TRBD2 (6 bases). The J call may be in error: the DNA end matches TRBJ2-5 better. CDR1 is SEHNR and CDR2 is FQNEAQ in the germline V gene (reference sequence). This CDR3 is 14 amino acids long.

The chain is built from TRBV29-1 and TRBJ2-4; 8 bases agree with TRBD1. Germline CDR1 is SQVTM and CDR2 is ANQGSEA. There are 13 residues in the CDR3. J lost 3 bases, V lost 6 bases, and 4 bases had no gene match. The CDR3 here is CSVGTGVKNIQYF. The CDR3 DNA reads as TGCAGCGTAGGGACAGGCGTCAAAAACATTCAGTACTTC.

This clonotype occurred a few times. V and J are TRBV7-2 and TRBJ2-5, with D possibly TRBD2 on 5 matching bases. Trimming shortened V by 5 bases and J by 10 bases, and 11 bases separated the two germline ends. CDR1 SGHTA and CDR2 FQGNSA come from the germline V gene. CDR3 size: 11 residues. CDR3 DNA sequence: TGTGCCAGCAGCGGTAGTGCGGGCCAGTACTTC. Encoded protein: CASSGSAGQYF.

The CDR3 nucleotides read TGTGCCAGCAGTTTGGCGGGGCATGAGACCCAGTACTTC. This encodes CASSLAGHETQYF. The chain employs TRBV12-3 or TRBV12-4 and TRBJ2-5; D is perhaps TRBD2 (6 bases). V was cut by 3 bases and J by 5 bases, with 10 bases left in between. The CDR3 sequence is 13 residues long.

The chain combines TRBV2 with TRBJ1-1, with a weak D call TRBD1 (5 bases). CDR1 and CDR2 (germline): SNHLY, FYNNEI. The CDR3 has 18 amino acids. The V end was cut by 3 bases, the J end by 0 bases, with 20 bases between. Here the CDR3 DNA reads TGTGCCAGCAGTGAGGGGCCGACGGGATACCTCATGAACACTGAAGCTTTCTTT. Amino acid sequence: CASSEGPTGYLMNTEAFF.

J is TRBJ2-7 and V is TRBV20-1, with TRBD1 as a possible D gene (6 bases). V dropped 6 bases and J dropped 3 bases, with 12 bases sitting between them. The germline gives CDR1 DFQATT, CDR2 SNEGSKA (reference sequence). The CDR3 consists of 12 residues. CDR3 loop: CSALGQDYEQYF. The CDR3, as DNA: TGCAGTGCCCTGGGACAAGACTACGAGCAGTACTTC.